The 18 T cell receptor beta chains below come from one sample, sequenced in a study of blood T cell repertoires in COVID-19. Libraries were prepared by immunoSEQ multiplex PCR; TCRdb keeps only in-frame clonotypes and omits some of them. Seen here are 200,000 to 300,000 clones, approximately 89% observed once, and the top ten hold around 2.4%. Sequencing input: PBMCs or T cells enriched from blood (not recorded which). Source of these receptors: a woman aged 18-35 years who had recovered from COVID-19.

This rearrangement joins TRBV28 to TRBJ2-7, with TRBD2 matching over 9 bases. Germline trimming cut 0 bases from V and 0 bases from J; bases unmatched to any gene: 0. CDR1 and CDR2 from the germline V gene are MDHEN and SYDVKM. The CDR3 has 15 amino acids. The CDR3 here is CASSLWTSGSYEQYF. CDR3 nucleotide sequence: TGTGCCAGCAGTTTATGGACTAGCGGCTCCTACGAGCAGTACTTC.

The chain uses TRBV4-1 and TRBJ2-7; weak D call: TRBD2 (5 bases). This CDR3 spans 16 amino acids. The germline V gene has CDR1 MGHRA and CDR2 YSYEKL. The V end was cut by 1 base, the J end by 0 bases, with 13 bases between. The CDR3 reads CASSQGASSVSYEQYF. The CDR3 region has the DNA TGCGCCAGCAGCCAAGGGGCTAGCTCCGTCTCCTACGAGCAGTACTTC.

This chain connects TRBV27 to TRBJ2-1; no reliable D call. CDR3 length: 13 residues. Deletions cut 5 bases from V and 15 bases from J, with 20 bases between. Germline CDR1 MNHEY, CDR2 SMNVEV (reference sequence). The CDR3 protein is CASSPPFYSSVFF. The DNA of the CDR3 is TGTGCCAGCAGTCCACCCTTTTACTCCTCGGTGTTCTTC.

The chain carries TRBV7-3 and TRBJ2-1; possible D gene TRBD1, 5 bases. The germline V gene has CDR1 SGHTA and CDR2 FQGTGA. V shed 1 base and J shed 1 base, with 11 bases lying between them. This CDR3 has 16 residues. The CDR3 protein is CASSLIAGNSYNEQFF. The DNA of the CDR3 is TGTGCCAGCAGCTTAATAGCAGGGAATTCCTACAATGAGCAGTTCTTC.

This clone has only a few counts. J is TRBJ2-7 and V is TRBV11-3; D may be TRBD2 (5 bases). The CDR3 consists of 12 residues. V shed 5 bases and J shed 3 bases, with 8 bases lying between them. Germline V lookup: CDR1 SGHNT, CDR2 YENEEA. The CDR3 bases are TGTGCCAGCAGCCCCGGGGACTACGAGCAGTACTTC. Protein sequence: CASSPGDYEQYF.

V and J are TRBV24-1 and TRBJ2-3, with 7 positions matching TRBD2. The CDR3 has 16 amino acids. Germline V CDR1 and CDR2: KGHDR, SFDVKD. With 4 bases clipped from V and 5 bases from J, the junction kept 11 bases outside the gene matches. The CDR3 reads CATSERWEGRGDTQYF. The CDR3 DNA is TGTGCCACCAGTGAGAGGTGGGAGGGCCGTGGAGATACGCAGTATTTT.

The chain joins TRBV5-1 to TRBJ1-2; 10 bases agree with TRBD1. The CDR3 runs to 15 residues. Germline V gene sequence: CDR1 SGHRS, CDR2 YFSETQ. V shed 2 bases and J 2 bases; nucleotides not matched to a gene: 3. CDR3 protein: CASSFRDRGNYGYTF. In DNA form, the CDR3 reads TGCGCCAGCAGCTTCCGGGACAGGGGCAACTATGGCTACACCTTC.

Notes on this clone: Other DNA sequences within the sample encode an identical CDR3. The chain uses TRBV7-9 and TRBJ2-1; TRBD2 matches at 13 bases. Germline values: CDR1 SEHNR, CDR2 FQNEAQ (reference sequence). The V gene end was trimmed by 5 bases and the J gene end by 2 bases; junction bases not matched to a gene: 3. The CDR3 length is 16 residues. CDR3 amino acids: CASSRTSGRAYNEQFF. The DNA for the CDR3 is TGTGCCAGCAGCAGGACTAGCGGGAGAGCCTACAATGAGCAGTTCTTC. The whole variable domain, filled in from reference TRBV7-9 and TRBJ2-1, reads DTGVSQNPRHKITKRGQNVTFRCDPISEHNRLYWYRQTLGQGPEFLTYFQNEAQLEKSRLLSDRFSAERPKGSFSTLEIQRTEQGDSAMYLCASSRTSGRAYNEQFFGPGTRLTVL.

The rearrangement uses TRBV27 and TRBJ2-1; D gene ambiguous. The V gene lost 6 bases and the J gene lost 7 bases, with 16 bases spanning the gap. This CDR3 is 14 amino acids long. CDR1 and CDR2 from the germline V gene are MNHEY and SMNVEV (reference sequence). In DNA form, the CDR3 reads TGTGCCAGCAGGGAGTTGACCGCGGCGAATGAGCAGTTCTTC. This gives the protein CASRELTAANEQFF.

The rearrangement joins TRBV27 to TRBJ2-7; TRBD2 matches 8 bases. This CDR3 has 15 residues. Germline assignment: CDR1 MNHEY and CDR2 SMNVEV (reference sequence). The V and J ends lost 6 bases and 5 bases, in that order; junction bases with no gene match: 12. In DNA form, the CDR3 reads TGTGCCAGCAGCTACTCCACCGGGACTAGAGACGAGCAGTACTTC. Its translation: CASSYSTGTRDEQYF.

Concerning this clone: At the DNA level, this CDR3 is encoded by other sequences in the same sample as well. V gene TRBV12-3 or TRBV12-4 combines with J gene TRBJ2-7; 7 bases agree with TRBD1. The CDR3 spans 13 residues. V dropped 6 bases and J dropped 0; count of bases not matched to a gene: 2. CDR3 DNA sequence: TGTGCCAGCAGGGACAGGAGCTCCTACGAGCAGTACTTC. Translating it yields CASRDRSSYEQYF.

The chain couples TRBV7-2 to TRBJ2-7; maybe TRBD1 (5 bases). The CDR3 spans 15 residues. Between the trimmed V and J ends, which lost 0 bases and 5 bases, there was a span of 14 bases. CDR1 and CDR2 (germline): SGHTA, FQGNSA. The CDR3 sequence: CASSLASGLGDEQYF. DNA of the CDR3: TGTGCCAGCAGCTTAGCGTCAGGGCTCGGCGACGAGCAGTACTTC.

The CDR3 region is CASGVAASTYEQYF. CDR3 DNA: TGTGCCAGCGGGGTCGCGGCCAGCACCTACGAGCAGTACTTC. V gene TRBV19 combines with J gene TRBJ2-7; D may be TRBD2 (5 bases). Trimming shortened V by 9 bases and J by 2 bases, and 17 bases separated the two germline ends. There are 14 residues in the CDR3. Germline V CDR1 and CDR2: LNHDA, SQIVND (reference sequence).

This chain joins TRBV11-2 and TRBJ2-1; possibly TRBD1 for D (5 bases). Deletions cut 0 bases from V and 13 bases from J, with 16 bases between. The germline V gene encodes CDR1 SGHAT and CDR2 FQNNGV. The CDR3 is 14 residues long. The chain's CDR3 is CASSLDQGAPPQFF. The CDR3 DNA follows: TGTGCCAGCAGCTTAGATCAGGGCGCCCCGCCTCAGTTCTTC.

This clone was observed once. V and J are TRBV7-2 and TRBJ1-1; 8 positions match TRBD1. Germline CDR1 SGHTA, CDR2 FQGNSA. The length of the CDR3 is 15 residues. With V trimmed by 0 bases and J by 4 bases, 4 bases remained unmatched. In nucleotides, the CDR3 is TGTGCCAGCAGCTTAGCCGGACAGGGTGGCACTGAAGCTTTCTTT. Protein: CASSLAGQGGTEAFF.

The gene calls are TRBV28 and TRBJ2-3, with 8 bases that match TRBD2. The V gene end was trimmed by 2 bases and the J gene end by 2 bases; junction bases not matched to a gene: 6. The germline V gene encodes CDR1 MDHEN and CDR2 SYDVKM. This CDR3 comprises 16 residues. CDR3: CASSLAGTRYTDTQYF. In DNA form, the CDR3 reads TGTGCCAGCAGTTTAGCTGGGACTAGGTACACAGATACGCAGTATTTT.

The chain couples TRBV11-3 to TRBJ1-2, with D maybe TRBD1 (6 bases). Trimming cost V 5 bases and J 3 bases, with 13 bases left between them. The CDR3 runs to 14 residues. The V gene's germline CDR1 is SGHNT and CDR2 YENEEA. CDR3 DNA sequence: TGTGCCAGCAGCCAGGGAGGGGGTTACTATGGCTACACCTTC. Translated: CASSQGGGYYGYTF.

The chain has TRBV7-9 and TRBJ1-4; D unresolved. The V gene's germline CDR1 is SEHNR and CDR2 FQNEAQ (reference sequence). With 1 base removed from V and 5 bases from J, the gap between germline ends came to 11 bases. The CDR3 is 15 amino acids. For the CDR3, the DNA is TGTGCCAGCAGCTTAGTAGGTGGAGCGAATGAAAAACTGTTTTTT. It is translated as CASSLVGGANEKLFF.